These 27 T cell receptor beta chains originate from one sample sequenced in a study of T cell repertoires in cytomegalovirus infection. MiXCR, run by TCRdb on the reads, gives a single entry per CDR3 protein. The table records about 830,000 distinct CDR3 sequences, around a third of them present only once. These receptors' targets are unknown. The specimen was cultured CD8+ T cells from PBMCs, collected from culture after CMV antigen stimulation. The receptors here all came from a human donor in good health (CMV status not recorded). Some clones in this sample may be carry-over from other donors' samples.

The table lists this clonotype with a few counts. The V gene is TRBV6-6, the J gene TRBJ2-3; 10 bases are shared with TRBD2. The germline CDR1 and CDR2 sequences are MNHNY and SVGAGI (reference sequence). The CDR3 covers 17 residues. With V trimmed by 3 bases and J by 5 bases, 11 bases remained unmatched. CDR3 in amino acids: CASSYYSGGAPGDTQYF. The CDR3 nucleotides are TGTGCCAGCAGTTATTACAGCGGGGGGGCCCCTGGAGATACGCAGTATTTT.

For this clonotype: The CDR3 does not close with the conserved phenylalanine or tryptophan, likely indicating a read error. The J gene is TRBJ2-7, the V gene TRBV19, with TRBD2 as a possible D gene (5 bases). Germline CDR1 reads LNHDA; CDR2 reads SQIVND (reference sequence). The CDR3 consists of 14 residues. V was cut by 7 bases and J by 6 bases, with 19 bases left in between. CDR3: CASILIGVAGEQYS. The CDR3 DNA sequence: TGTGCCAGTATCCTGATCGGGGTTGCGGGCGAGCAGTACTCC.

This chain joins TRBV28 and TRBJ1-5, with no clear D. V shed 7 bases and J shed 6 bases, with 16 bases lying between them. Germline V CDR1 and CDR2: MDHEN, SYDVKM. The CDR3 has 14 amino acids. The CDR3 DNA reads as TGTGCCAGCACCCACAACCACCTGGTTCAGCCCCAGCATTTT. Amino acid sequence: CASTHNHLVQPQHF.

This chain joins TRBV19 and TRBJ1-1; TRBD1 agrees at 7 bases. CDR1 is LNHDA and CDR2 is SQIVND in the germline V gene (reference sequence). CDR3 length: 16 residues. J gave up 3 bases and V 3 bases, and 10 bases lay outside the gene matches. CDR3 nucleotide sequence: TGTGCCAGTAGTATCCCCCCTACAGGGGCGGACACTGAAGCTTTCTTT. This encodes CASSIPPTGADTEAFF.

V gene TRBV27 combines with J gene TRBJ2-2; D is possibly TRBD1 (5 bases). Germline V gene lookup returns CDR1 MNHEY and CDR2 SMNVEV (reference sequence). Trimming pared 2 bases from V and 4 bases from J, leaving 17 bases between. This CDR3 has 17 amino acids. For the CDR3, the DNA is TGTGCCAGCAGTTTAAATCCAGGCAGGGTTATCACCGGGGAGCTGTTTTTT. It is translated as CASSLNPGRVITGELFF.

This chain joins TRBV4-1 and TRBJ1-6, with no clear D. Deletions cut 0 bases from V and 9 bases from J, with 6 bases between. The CDR3 has 13 amino acids. In germline, CDR1 is MGHRA, CDR2 YSYEKL. This chain's CDR3 is CASSQDLSSPLHF. Written as DNA, the CDR3 is TGCGCCAGCAGCCAAGACCTATCTTCACCCCTCCACTTT.

V and J are TRBV12-3 or TRBV12-4 and TRBJ2-3, with D possibly being TRBD1 (6 bases). V lost 3 bases and J 2 bases, leaving 15 bases between the germline ends. The CDR3 has 16 amino acids. The CDR3 loop is CASSFRMGQLTDTQYF. The CDR3 DNA reads TGTGCCAGCAGTTTTAGAATGGGACAACTCACAGATACGCAGTATTTT.

This clonotype was recorded a few times. The CDR3 sequence: CASSLRLAGALSSYEQYF. Here the CDR3 DNA reads TGTGCCAGCAGCCTTCGACTAGCGGGGGCCTTGAGCTCCTACGAGCAGTACTTC. The chain recombines TRBV27 with TRBJ2-7; TRBD2 agrees at 12 bases. V lost 6 bases to trimming and J lost 0 bases; unmatched junction nucleotides: 12. The CDR3 contains 18 residues. Germline V gene lookup returns CDR1 MNHEY and CDR2 SMNVEV (reference sequence).

The chain uses TRBV4-3 and TRBJ1-3; D remains unclear. This CDR3 is 15 amino acids long. From germline, CDR1 is LGHNA and CDR2 YSLEER. V was clipped by 0 bases and J by 0 bases, with 6 bases between them. The CDR3 loop reads CASSQDGTSGNTIYF. For the CDR3, the DNA is TGCGCCAGCAGCCAAGATGGCACCTCTGGAAACACCATATATTTT.

This rearrangement joins TRBV5-4 to TRBJ2-7; weak D call: TRBD2 (6 bases). The V end lost 1 base, the J end lost 3 bases, and 11 bases lay between the germline ends. CDR1 and CDR2 (germline): SGHNT, YYREEE (reference sequence). The CDR3 is 14 residues long. Here the CDR3 DNA reads TGTGCCAGCAGCTTGCTGCCCGGGGGCTACGAGCAGTACTTC. This sequence encodes CASSLLPGGYEQYF.

This clonotype came up many times. This chain links TRBV7-2 with TRBJ1-2; unclear D gene. Trimming shortened V by 1 base and J by 8 bases, and 14 bases separated the two germline ends. CDR1 SGHTA and CDR2 FQGNSA come from the germline V gene. This CDR3 spans 14 amino acids. In DNA, the CDR3 is TGTGCCAGCAGCTTAGGGGGTCGACTATCGGGCTACACCTTC. It yields the protein CASSLGGRLSGYTF. Full variable domain (missing parts from reference TRBV7-2 and TRBJ1-2): GAGVSQSPSNKVTEKGKDVELRCDPISGHTALYWYRQSLGQGLEFLIYFQGNSAPDKSGLPSDRFSAERTGGSVSTLTIQRTQQEDSAVYLCASSLGGRLSGYTFGSGTRLTVV.

The chain is built from TRBV27 and TRBJ2-3; no firm D call. Germline CDR1 MNHEY, CDR2 SMNVEV (reference sequence). This CDR3 is built from 13 residues. Deletions cut 5 bases from V and 4 bases from J, with 10 bases between. As DNA, the CDR3 is TGTGCCAGCAGTCACGGGTTGGCAGATACGCAGTATTTT. Translating it yields CASSHGLADTQYF.

CDR3 protein: CASSQDQDGANYGYTF. The DNA for the CDR3 is TGCGCCAGCAGCCAAGATCAAGACGGAGCTAACTATGGCTACACCTTC. The gene calls are TRBV4-1 and TRBJ1-2; D gene ambiguous. The CDR3 contains 16 residues. Looked up from germline, CDR1 is MGHRA and CDR2 is YSYEKL. The germline V and J ends were trimmed by 0 bases and 0 bases, with 11 bases remaining between them.

This clonotype was counted only a few times. V usage is TRBV9 and J usage is TRBJ2-2; 11 positions match TRBD2. V gave up 1 base and J gave up 0 bases; unmatched junction bases: 11. This CDR3 contains 20 residues. Germline assignment: CDR1 SGDLS and CDR2 YYNGEE. The CDR3: CASSVNRRLAGIANTGELFF. The CDR3 coding sequence is TGTGCCAGCAGCGTAAACAGGAGACTAGCGGGGATCGCGAACACCGGGGAGCTGTTTTTT.

The rearrangement uses TRBV7-9 and TRBJ2-3; tentative D call: TRBD2 (7 bases). Germline V gene sequence: CDR1 SEHNR, CDR2 FQNEAQ (reference sequence). Trimming took off 1 base at V and 2 bases at J, with 13 bases between the two ends. The CDR3 spans 16 residues. CDR3 bases: TGTGCCAGCAGCTTAGAACGGGGGGCCTTCACAGATACGCAGTATTTT. Translated, it gives CASSLERGAFTDTQYF.

The chain is built from TRBV5-4 and TRBJ2-3; 7 positions match TRBD2. This CDR3 region has 15 residues. After removal of 10 bases from V and 2 bases from J, the junction contained 13 bases not matched to a gene. Germline V gene sequence: CDR1 SGHNT, CDR2 YYREEE (reference sequence). The CDR3 loop reads CAVPLWGGDTDTQYF. The CDR3 nucleotides read TGTGCCGTTCCCCTTTGGGGGGGTGACACAGATACGCAGTATTTT.

This clonotype was counted many times. The chain carries TRBV7-6 and TRBJ2-7; 11 bases line up with TRBD2. The CDR3 has 15 amino acids. Per germline, CDR1 SGHVS and CDR2 FNYEAQ. Trimming removed 3 bases from V and 4 bases from J; junction bases left unmatched: 5. In nucleotides, the CDR3 is TGTGCCAGCAGCTTTGCCTCTAGCGGGGGGTACGAGCAGTACTTC. This encodes CASSFASSGGYEQYF.

The gene calls are TRBV5-6 and TRBJ1-2, with 10 positions matching TRBD1. CDR3 length: 15 amino acids. V was clipped by 0 bases and J by 2 bases; unmatched bases: 1. CDR1 and CDR2 (germline): SGHDT, YYEEEE. The CDR3 DNA sequence: TGTGCCAGCAGCTTGGCGGGACAGGGGAACTATGGCTACACCTTC. Protein: CASSLAGQGNYGYTF.

This clonotype was found many times. This chain links TRBV6-1 with TRBJ2-1, with a weak D call TRBD2 (5 bases). V lost 5 bases to trimming and J lost 1 base, with 15 bases between them. Germline V gene lookup returns CDR1 MNHNS and CDR2 SASEGT. This CDR3 is 16 amino acids long. CDR3 sequence: CASSLKDSGSYNEQFF. The CDR3 DNA follows: TGTGCCAGCAGTTTAAAGGACTCGGGGTCCTACAATGAGCAGTTCTTC.

The V and J genes are TRBV18 and TRBJ2-5; D call uncertain. CDR3 length: 14 residues. CDR1 KGHSH and CDR2 LQKENI come from the germline V gene. V was shortened by 3 bases and J by 4 bases, with 12 bases between the two germline ends. Written as DNA, the CDR3 is TGTGCCAGCTCACCCCCCACCCCGGCAGAGACCCAGTACTTC. It yields the protein CASSPPTPAETQYF.

The sample holds a few counts of this clonotype. The J gene is TRBJ1-3, the V gene TRBV6-6; 10 nucleotides line up with TRBD1. The length of the CDR3 is 18 residues. The trim removed 4 bases at V and 0 bases at J, leaving 9 bases unmatched. CDR1 and CDR2 (germline): MNHNY, SVGAGI (reference sequence). CDR3 nucleotide sequence: TGTGCCAGCAGTTTCCGGGACAGGGGCCAATACTCTGGAAACACCATATATTTT. Protein: CASSFRDRGQYSGNTIYF.

The chain links TRBV25-1 to TRBJ2-3, with 9 positions matching TRBD1. CDR3 length: 15 amino acids. Germline assignment: CDR1 MGHDK and CDR2 SYGVNS. V was pared by 8 bases and J by 1 base, with 7 bases of the junction left unmatched. This CDR3 is CASGERDRGTDTQYF. CDR3 DNA sequence: TGTGCCAGCGGAGAGAGGGACAGGGGCACAGATACGCAGTATTTT. Looking up the rest from reference TRBV25-1 and TRBJ2-3 gives the full variable domain: EADIYQTPRYLVIGTGKKITLECSQTMGHDKMYWYQQDPGMELHLIHYSYGVNSTEKGDLSSESTVSRIRTEHFPLTLESARPSHTSQYLCASGERDRGTDTQYFGPGTRLTVL.

The chain employs TRBV15 and TRBJ1-5, with 9 bases that match TRBD1. Germline values: CDR1 LNHNV, CDR2 YYDKDF (reference sequence). The CDR3 extends over 18 amino acids. Trimming removed 5 bases from V and 8 bases from J; junction bases left unmatched: 19. The CDR3 reads CATSARDRVSHWREPQHF. In DNA, the CDR3 is TGTGCCACCAGCGCCCGGGACAGGGTGAGTCATTGGAGGGAGCCCCAGCATTTT.

This clonotype has a handful of counts. The V and J genes are TRBV20-1 and TRBJ2-3; 16 bases are shared with TRBD2. Germline loops: CDR1 DFQATT, CDR2 SNEGSKA (reference sequence). The CDR3 length is 22 residues. Germline trimming cut 0 bases from V and 4 bases from J; bases unmatched to any gene: 19. In DNA form, the CDR3 reads TGCAGTGCTAGAGATGGGAGGGCGCCGGGACTAGCGGGGGGGCCAGTATCAGATACGCAGTATTTT. This sequence encodes CSARDGRAPGLAGGPVSDTQYF.

A remark on this clonotype: At one end the junction does not follow the germline gene, possibly because of a read error. V is TRBV7-6 and J is TRBJ2-1; D is unclear. The CDR3 loop spans 15 amino acids. Per the germline V gene, CDR1 is SGHVS and CDR2 is FNYEAQ. DNA of the CDR3: TGTGCCAGCAGTTTAGGGTTGGGCTTGGGCAATGAGCAGTTCTTC. This gives the protein CASSLGLGLGNEQFF.

CDR3 residues: CASSAYRGYEQYF. CDR3 bases: TGTGCCAGCAGCGCCTACAGGGGGTACGAGCAGTACTTC. V and J are TRBV11-3 and TRBJ2-7; 8 nucleotides line up with TRBD1. J gave up 4 bases and V 5 bases, and 4 bases lay outside the gene matches. In germline, CDR1 is SGHNT, CDR2 YENEEA. CDR3 length equals 13 residues.

This clonotype showed up just a few times. The CDR3 DNA reads TGCAGTGCTCCCCAGGACGGGAACTATGGCTACACCTTC. Translating gives CSAPQDGNYGYTF. This chain joins TRBV20-1 and TRBJ1-2, with D hard to call. V gave up 5 bases and J gave up 2 bases, with 12 bases separating them. The CDR3 consists of 13 residues. The germline V gene encodes CDR1 DFQATT and CDR2 SNEGSKA (reference sequence).